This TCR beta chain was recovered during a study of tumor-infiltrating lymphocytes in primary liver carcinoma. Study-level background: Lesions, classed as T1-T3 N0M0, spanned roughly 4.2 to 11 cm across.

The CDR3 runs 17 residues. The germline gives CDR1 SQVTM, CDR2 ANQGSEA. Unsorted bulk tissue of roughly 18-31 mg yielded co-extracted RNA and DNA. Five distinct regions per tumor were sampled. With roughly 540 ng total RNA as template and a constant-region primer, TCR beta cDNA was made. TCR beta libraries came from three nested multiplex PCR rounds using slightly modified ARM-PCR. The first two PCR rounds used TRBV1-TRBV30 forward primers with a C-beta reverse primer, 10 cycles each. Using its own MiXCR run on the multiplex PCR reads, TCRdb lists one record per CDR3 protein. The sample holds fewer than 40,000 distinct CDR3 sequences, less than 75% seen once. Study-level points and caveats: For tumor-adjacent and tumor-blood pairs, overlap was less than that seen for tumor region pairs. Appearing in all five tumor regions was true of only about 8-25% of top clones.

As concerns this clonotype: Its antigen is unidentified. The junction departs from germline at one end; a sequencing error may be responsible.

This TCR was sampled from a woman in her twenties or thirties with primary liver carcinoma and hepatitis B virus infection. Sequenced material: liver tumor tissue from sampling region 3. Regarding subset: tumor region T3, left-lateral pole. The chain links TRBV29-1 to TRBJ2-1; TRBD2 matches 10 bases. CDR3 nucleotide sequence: TGCAGCATTGAAGTCCTCGGGACTAGCGACTCCTACAATGAGCAGTTCTTC. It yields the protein CSIEVLGTSDSYNEQFF.